This passage covers 23 T cell receptor beta chains from one sample sequenced in a study of blood T cell repertoires in COVID-19. The protocol was immunoSEQ multiplex PCR, while the TCRdb copy is restricted to in-frame clones and leaves out a portion. Counted here are about 56,000 clones, 84% occurring once; the ten biggest clones make up under 15%. What was sequenced was peripheral blood. The receptors shown here come from an elderly woman with acute or convalescent COVID-19.

V usage is TRBV19 and J usage is TRBJ1-1, with D perhaps TRBD1 (5 bases). V was pared by 4 bases and J by 1 base, with 10 bases between. This CDR3 spans 14 amino acids. Germline assignment: CDR1 LNHDA and CDR2 SQIVND (reference sequence). In nucleotides, the CDR3 is TGTGCCAGTAGTAGGGACTGGGAGAACACTGAAGCTTTCTTT. Translation: CASSRDWENTEAFF.

CDR3 protein: CASSLDGQDNSPLHF. The CDR3, as DNA: TGCGCCAGCAGCTTGGACGGACAGGACAATTCACCCCTCCACTTT. The chain couples TRBV5-1 to TRBJ1-6; TRBD1 agrees at 7 bases. This CDR3 has 15 amino acids. V shed 0 bases, J shed 7 bases, and the junction held 4 bases outside the gene matches. Per the germline V gene, CDR1 is SGHRS and CDR2 is YFSETQ.

The chain couples TRBV29-1 to TRBJ2-3, with 10 nucleotides matching TRBD1. The CDR3 runs to 15 residues. V lost 1 base and J lost 6; bases outside the gene matches: 7. The germline V gene has CDR1 SQVTM and CDR2 ANQGSEA. The CDR3 protein is CSVEGGTGAVDTQYF. Here the CDR3 DNA reads TGCAGCGTTGAAGGAGGGACAGGGGCGGTGGATACGCAGTATTTT.

With respect to this clone: This CDR3 is also generated by other DNA sequences in the sample. CDR3 in amino acids: CASSFGGMNTEAFF. The CDR3 nucleotides read TGTGCCAGCAGCTTCGGGGGAATGAACACTGAAGCTTTCTTT. V is TRBV7-9 and J is TRBJ1-1, with D maybe TRBD1 (5 bases). Per the germline V gene, CDR1 is SEHNR and CDR2 is FQNEAQ (reference sequence). V shed 3 bases and J shed 0 bases, with 8 bases lying between them. The CDR3 runs 14 residues.

In this sample, this clone turned up once. The chain joins TRBV5-8 to TRBJ1-5; D not certain. Germline V gives CDR1 SGHTS, CDR2 YDEGEE. Deletions cut 5 bases from V and 4 bases from J, with 10 bases between. This CDR3 spans 13 amino acids. The CDR3 DNA reads TGTGCCAGCAGTAGGAGGAGAAATCAGCCCCAGCATTTT. It specifies CASSRRRNQPQHF.

J is TRBJ2-1 and V is TRBV6-1; TRBD2 matches 11 bases. This CDR3 is built from 16 residues. Germline V lookup: CDR1 MNHNS, CDR2 SASEGT. Trimming at V came to 4 bases and at J to 3 bases, leaving 5 bases not matched to a gene. CDR3 loop: CASSGLAGPIYNEQFF. The CDR3 bases are TGTGCCAGCAGTGGACTAGCGGGGCCGATCTACAATGAGCAGTTCTTC.

The chain recombines TRBV4-1 with TRBJ2-2; D possibly corresponds to TRBD1 (6 bases). Trimming removed 4 bases at V and 4 bases at J, with 19 bases between. CDR1 MGHRA and CDR2 YSYEKL come from the germline V gene. The CDR3 is made up of 17 amino acids. This CDR3 is CASSRIRSRGSTGELFF. CDR3 DNA sequence: TGCGCCAGCAGCCGTATCCGGTCGAGGGGGTCCACCGGGGAGCTGTTTTTT.

This clone was recorded a few times. This chain uses TRBV10-2 with TRBJ1-5, with a tentative D call TRBD1 (5 bases). The V gene's germline CDR1 is WSHSY and CDR2 SAAADI. The V end was cut by 6 bases, the J end by 2 bases, with 11 bases between. The CDR3 spans 14 residues. CDR3 sequence reads: CASRTGDGNQPQHF. Written as DNA, the CDR3 is TGCGCCAGCAGGACGGGGGACGGCAATCAGCCCCAGCATTTT.

The chain carries TRBV29-1 and TRBJ2-1; a possible D gene is TRBD1 (5 bases). This CDR3 comprises 14 residues. Trimming left V 5 bases short and J 0 bases short, with 11 bases between. Germline V gives CDR1 SQVTM, CDR2 ANQGSEA. CDR3 residues: CSVTDRSSYNEQFF. In DNA, the CDR3 is TGCAGCGTTACCGACAGAAGCTCCTACAATGAGCAGTTCTTC.

The chain has TRBV4-2 and TRBJ1-2; 8 bases are shared with TRBD1. V lost 1 base, J lost 7 bases, and 8 bases stayed unmatched. The germline CDR1 and CDR2 sequences are LGHNA and YNFKEQ. The CDR3 consists of 15 residues. CDR3 sequence: CASSQGPGGAFGYTF. CDR3 nucleotide sequence: TGTGCCAGCAGCCAAGGTCCAGGGGGCGCTTTTGGCTACACCTTC.

The chain recombines TRBV5-6 with TRBJ2-1; D may be TRBD2 (5 bases). The CDR3 consists of 16 residues. Germline V gives CDR1 SGHDT, CDR2 YYEEEE. V shed 4 bases and J shed 1 base, with 15 bases lying between them. Written as DNA, the CDR3 is TGTGCCAGCAGCGCTGGAGGTGGTCCATCCTACAATGAGCAGTTCTTC. Its translation is CASSAGGGPSYNEQFF.

The chain has TRBV5-1 and TRBJ1-4; TRBD1 aligns across 10 bases. The CDR3 spans 17 residues. V shed 4 bases and J 6 bases; nucleotides not matched to a gene: 12. CDR1 SGHRS and CDR2 YFSETQ come from the germline V gene. CDR3 nucleotides: TGCGCCAGCAGCCCGGGACAGGGGACGGGGGTTTATGAAAAACTGTTTTTT. It codes for CASSPGQGTGVYEKLFF. Supplemented by reference TRBV5-1 and TRBJ1-4, the full variable domain reads KAGVTQTPRYLIKTRGQQVTLSCSPISGHRSVSWYQQTPGQGLQFLFEYFSETQRNKGNFPGRFSGRQFSNSRSEMNVSTLELGDSALYLCASSPGQGTGVYEKLFFGSGTQLSVL.

The chain employs TRBV9 and TRBJ1-1; tentatively, D is TRBD1 (5 bases). V was shortened by 4 bases and J by 6 bases, with 16 bases between the two germline ends. Per germline, CDR1 SGDLS and CDR2 YYNGEE. The CDR3 contains 14 residues. The CDR3 protein is CASSPNGGGSEAFF. The CDR3 coding sequence is TGTGCCAGCAGCCCCAACGGGGGAGGGTCTGAAGCTTTCTTT.

This clone appeared a few times. The rearrangement links TRBV4-1 to TRBJ1-3; weak D call: TRBD1 (5 bases). V gave up 0 bases and J gave up 2 bases, with 8 bases separating them. This CDR3 is 15 amino acids long. Germline CDR1 and CDR2: MGHRA and YSYEKL. The CDR3 reads CASSQEGRAGNTIYF. Here the CDR3 DNA reads TGCGCCAGCAGCCAAGAGGGCAGGGCTGGAAACACCATATATTTT.

The chain is built from TRBV2 and TRBJ2-3; D might be TRBD1 (5 bases). Germline CDR1 SNHLY, CDR2 FYNNEI. The CDR3 loop spans 15 amino acids. V lost 7 bases and J 1 base, leaving 15 bases between the germline ends. CDR3 protein: CASTLEGEGTDTQYF. The CDR3 bases are TGTGCCAGCACTTTGGAAGGGGAAGGCACAGATACGCAGTATTTT.

Here the CDR3 reads CASSLRLAGDETQYF. The CDR3 coding sequence is TGTGCCAGCAGCTTGAGGCTAGCGGGGGATGAGACCCAGTACTTC. V usage is TRBV5-4 and J usage is TRBJ2-5; TRBD2 matches 10 bases. The CDR3 totals 15 residues. J was trimmed by 5 bases and V by 1 base; bases with no gene match: 5. Germline V gene lookup returns CDR1 SGHNT and CDR2 YYREEE (reference sequence).

The chain employs TRBV6-5 and TRBJ2-1, with D tentatively TRBD2 (6 bases). Trimming stripped 0 bases from V and 15 bases from J, with 12 bases between. CDR1 and CDR2 from the germline V gene are MNHEY and SVGAGI. The CDR3 has 12 amino acids. CDR3 loop: CASSYSGGTRFF. The CDR3 coding sequence is TGTGCCAGCAGTTACTCGGGGGGAACTCGGTTCTTC.

This clone has just one count. The V call is TRBV11-2, the J call TRBJ1-2; D is possibly TRBD1 (6 bases). The CDR3 is 13 residues long. Trimming stripped 1 base from V and 6 bases from J, with 9 bases between. The germline CDR1 and CDR2 sequences are SGHAT and FQNNGV. The CDR3 protein is CASSLAQGNGYTF. The CDR3 DNA reads TGTGCCAGCAGCTTAGCTCAGGGGAATGGCTACACCTTC.

This clone has a handful of counts. The chain carries TRBV11-2 and TRBJ1-2; D not certain. V was shortened by 1 base and J by 8 bases, with 14 bases between the two germline ends. The length of the CDR3 is 14 residues. Germline CDR1 SGHAT, CDR2 FQNNGV. In DNA form, the CDR3 reads TGTGCCAGCAGCTTAGGGGCCGCCGTGACGGGCTACACCTTC. Translation gives CASSLGAAVTGYTF.

V gene TRBV30 combines with J gene TRBJ1-2, with a weak D call TRBD1 (6 bases). The CDR3 spans 12 residues. Trimming took 1 base from V and 4 from J, leaving 7 bases between them. Germline V CDR1 and CDR2: GTSNPN, SVGIG (reference sequence). CDR3 residues: CAWSAGAYGYTF. The DNA of the CDR3 is TGTGCCTGGAGTGCAGGGGCCTATGGCTACACCTTC.

The chain uses TRBV7-9 and TRBJ1-1, with D tentatively TRBD1 (6 bases). Germline CDR1 reads SEHNR; CDR2 reads FQNEAQ (reference sequence). There are 14 residues in the CDR3. The ends were cut back, 5 bases at V and 6 bases at J, with 16 bases in the middle. As DNA, the CDR3 is TGTGCCAGCAGCGGAGTGAAACAGGGCGCTGAAGCTTTCTTT. Translation gives CASSGVKQGAEAFF.

V and J are TRBV6-1 and TRBJ1-1; D possibly corresponds to TRBD1 (6 bases). Trimming stripped 6 bases from V and 4 bases from J, with 18 bases between. The CDR3 has 15 residues. Germline lookup yields CDR1 MNHNS and CDR2 SASEGT. CDR3 amino acids: CASSAALGAGTEAFF. CDR3 sequence (DNA): TGTGCCAGCAGCGCCGCCCTGGGGGCTGGCACTGAAGCTTTCTTT.

The chain is built from TRBV5-1 and TRBJ1-6; 11 bases fit TRBD1. Germline CDR1 reads SGHRS; CDR2 reads YFSETQ. V gave up 4 bases and J gave up 9 bases; unmatched junction bases: 9. The CDR3 runs 16 residues. CDR3 bases: TGCGCCAGCAGCCAAACGGACAGGGGGCGCGGTTCACCCCTCCACTTT. Protein product: CASSQTDRGRGSPLHF.